The source of this T cell receptor beta chain is a study of beta chain features in type 1 diabetes. Study conclusions and caveats: There was no resolution here of whether HLA type influences TCRB rearrangement. Shortening of TCRB CDR3s, moderate but significant, appeared in all four CD4+ subsets of Type 1 diabetes patients. In patients and controls equally, PCR might favor templates that are shorter.

Expressed TCRB transcripts were sequenced, since all the RNA that had been isolated was reverse transcribed. The table came from immunoSEQ multiplex PCR; TCRdb's copy has only in-frame clones and leaves some out. The sample carries about 700,000 clones, 13% recorded once. Concerning this clone itself: Its antigen is undetermined.

With 3 bases removed from V and 3 bases from J, the gap between germline ends came to 9 bases. The CDR3 is 14 residues long. CDR1 and CDR2 from the germline V gene are LNHDA and SQIVND (reference sequence). This sequence originates from a man in his late teens or twenties with type 1 diabetes. Sequenced input: naive CD4+ T cells from blood. This chain connects TRBV19 to TRBJ2-1; D is unclear. CDR3 bases: TGTGCCAGTAGTATCTCGTCGGGCTACAATGAGCAGTTCTTC. The encoded protein is CASSISSGYNEQFF.